This TCR beta chain was retrieved from a study of OX40 agonist ivuxolimab in advanced cancers. Whole-study context: All patients had ivuxolimab intravenously every 2 weeks at 0.01 to 10 mg/kg. Study outcomes and limitations: More expanded clones were found, on average, in CD8+ than in CD4+ T cells. At 0.1-3.0 mg/kg, partial responders had clonal expansion among the lowest observed.

Only in-frame clones appear in the TCRdb table, and some are missing; sequencing was by immunoSEQ multiplex PCR. In the table there are about 43,000 clones, approximately 83% of which are singletons. Turning to this clone: What it recognizes is unknown.

The origin of this receptor is an adult with an advanced solid tumor such as melanoma, head and neck, liver or kidney cancer. The source material was CD4+ or CD8+ T cells sorted from blood, sampled in a trial of the OX40 agonist ivuxolimab.

DNA for the CDR3: TGTGCCAGTAGTATCGAGGCAGGGCTCAGTCAGCCCCAGCATTTT. This translates into CASSIEAGLSQPQHF. The chain joins TRBV19 to TRBJ1-5; D is possibly TRBD1 (5 bases). Trimming took 3 bases from V and 6 from J, leaving 15 bases between them. In germline, CDR1 is LNHDA, CDR2 SQIVND (reference sequence). The CDR3 extends over 15 amino acids.